These 29 T cell receptor beta chains came from one sample sequenced in a study of T cells after yellow fever vaccination (dated by TCRdb to about 2019). The sample's treatment or condition, from its label and the paper: live attenuated yellow fever vaccine strain. The library was obtained by 5' RACE. The sample was run on an Illumina HiSeq 2500. TCRdb trimmed public reads at Q25 via fastp, called clones via MiXCR and kept in-frame beta chains. Duplicate CDR3 protein sequences are folded into a single record with the most common DNA and genes. The sample data list around 230,000 distinct CDR3 sequences, and less than 7.5% of these were observed just once. 0.8% to 1.2% of the sample comes from the top ten. The sample was CD4+ T cells sorted from PBMCs, taken on the day of the yellow fever booster vaccination. The receptors derive from a man aged 30 to 39 who received the YFV17D yellow fever vaccine.

At least ten counts were recorded for this clonotype. In nucleotides, the CDR3 is TGCAGTGCTAGAGATAGGAGAGGGAGCCAGACCCAGTACTTC. Its translation is CSARDRRGSQTQYF. The V and J genes are TRBV20-1 and TRBJ2-5; D may be TRBD2 (5 bases). The CDR3 has 14 residues. Trimming stripped 0 bases from V and 6 bases from J, with 14 bases between. The germline gives CDR1 DFQATT, CDR2 SNEGSKA (reference sequence).

This clonotype was counted ten times or more. The chain couples TRBV2 to TRBJ2-1, with a weak D call TRBD1 (6 bases). Per the germline V gene, CDR1 is SNHLY and CDR2 is FYNNEI. The CDR3 sequence is 12 residues long. With 2 bases removed from V and 9 bases from J, the gap between germline ends came to 8 bases. CDR3 residues: CASSERGSEQFF. The CDR3 DNA is TGTGCCAGCAGTGAAAGGGGGAGTGAGCAGTTCTTC.

In the case of this clonotype: This sequence may be a read error, since a much larger clone differs from it by one base. The V and J genes are TRBV20-1 and TRBJ2-7; 12 nucleotides agree with TRBD1. Germline assignment: CDR1 DFQATT and CDR2 SNEGSKA (reference sequence). The CDR3 runs to 16 residues. V dropped 7 bases and J dropped 6; count of bases not matched to a gene: 16. As DNA, the CDR3 is TGCAGTGTCCCTACCAGAGCCGGGACAGGGGGCCGCGAGCAGTACTTC. This gives the protein CSVPTRAGTGGREQYF.

This clonotype was observed at least ten times. The chain employs TRBV6-2 or TRBV6-3 and TRBJ2-7; TRBD1 aligns across 8 bases. Germline V gene lookup returns CDR1 MNHEY and CDR2 SVGEGT. This CDR3 contains 14 residues. Unmatched junction bases numbered 9, after V lost 6 bases and J lost 5 bases. The CDR3 loop is CASRISGGTDEQYF. CDR3 coding DNA: TGTGCCAGCAGGATCTCAGGGGGCACGGACGAGCAGTACTTC.

This clonotype was picked up many times. This chain connects TRBV4-3 to TRBJ2-5, with unresolved D. Trimming left V 0 bases short and J 5 bases short, with 7 bases between. CDR1 and CDR2 (germline): LGHNA, YSLEER. The CDR3 contains 13 residues. CDR3 DNA: TGCGCCAGCAGCCAAGAAGCGCTTGAGACCCAGTACTTC. Translating it yields CASSQEALETQYF.

This clonotype was counted between two and nine times. The chain joins TRBV7-9 to TRBJ2-2; tentative D call: TRBD2 (6 bases). The CDR3 spans 15 residues. Germline V CDR1 and CDR2: SEHNR, FQNEAQ (reference sequence). Trimming took off 6 bases at V and 7 bases at J, with 18 bases between the two ends. CDR3 in amino acids: CASSLPRAAGGELFF. Here the CDR3 DNA reads TGTGCCAGCAGTCTACCGAGGGCAGCGGGCGGGGAGCTGTTTTTT.

The chain couples TRBV7-6 to TRBJ2-2, with D perhaps being TRBD1 or TRBD2 (6 bases each). Trimming took 5 bases from V and 3 from J, leaving 16 bases between them. The CDR3 has 16 amino acids. Germline values: CDR1 SGHVS, CDR2 FNYEAQ. The CDR3 DNA is TGTGCCAGCAGCCCTAGGGGGGCCTGGGACACCGGGGAGCTGTTTTTT. This translates into CASSPRGAWDTGELFF.

CDR3 in DNA: TGTGCCAGCAAGGCGAACTCCTACAATGAGCAGTTCTTC. This encodes CASKANSYNEQFF. The gene calls are TRBV7-2 and TRBJ2-1; D is uncertain. The V end lost 7 bases, the J end lost 0 bases, and 7 bases lay between the germline ends. The CDR3 loop spans 13 amino acids. Per germline, CDR1 SGHTA and CDR2 FQGNSA.

The table lists this clonotype with a few counts. This chain uses TRBV30 with TRBJ2-3, with TRBD2 matching over 15 bases. This CDR3 contains 16 residues. CDR1 and CDR2 (germline): GTSNPN, SVGIG (reference sequence). V lost 7 bases to trimming and J lost 5 bases; unmatched junction nucleotides: 10. The CDR3 sequence is CASAPGLAGGGDTQYF. CDR3 nucleotides: TGTGCCTCCGCTCCGGGACTAGCGGGAGGAGGAGATACGCAGTATTTT. The full variable domain, with the rest looked up from reference TRBV30 and TRBJ2-3, is SQTIHQWPATLVQPVGSPLSLECTVEGTSNPNLYWYRQAAGRGLQLLFYSVGIGQISSEVPQNLSASRPQDRQFILSSKKLLLSDSGFYLCASAPGLAGGGDTQYFGPGTRLTVL.

A few counts support this clonotype. This sequence joins TRBV19 and TRBJ2-3; 7 positions match TRBD2. J gave up 2 bases and V 8 bases, and 22 bases lay outside the gene matches. The CDR3 has 19 residues. In germline, CDR1 is LNHDA, CDR2 SQIVND (reference sequence). The CDR3 nucleotides are TGTGCCAGTCGGCCGACGAGAAAGGGCCTAGCGGAATACACAGATACGCAGTATTTT. Amino acid sequence: CASRPTRKGLAEYTDTQYF.

There are many counts of this clonotype. The chain is built from TRBV20-1 and TRBJ1-2; D perhaps matches TRBD1 (5 bases). Germline CDR1 DFQATT, CDR2 SNEGSKA (reference sequence). With 5 bases removed from V and 0 bases from J, the gap between germline ends came to 13 bases. This CDR3 comprises 14 residues. The CDR3 reads CSAYQTASNYGYTF. CDR3 sequence (DNA): TGCAGTGCTTATCAGACAGCTTCTAACTATGGCTACACCTTC.

V and J are TRBV2 and TRBJ2-7, with TRBD2 matching over 11 bases. V dropped 11 bases and J dropped 4; count of bases not matched to a gene: 13. The CDR3 loop spans 15 amino acids. CDR1 and CDR2 from the germline V gene are SNHLY and FYNNEI. The CDR3 spells CARGTSGVTTYEQYF. CDR3 bases: TGTGCCCGAGGGACTAGCGGAGTCACTACTTACGAGCAGTACTTC.

This clonotype was observed a few times. The V and J genes are TRBV12-3 or TRBV12-4 and TRBJ2-7; TRBD1 is a possible D gene (5 bases). The V and J ends lost 6 bases and 1 base respectively, with 10 bases between them. The CDR3 extends over 13 amino acids. CDR3 nucleotide sequence: TGTGCCAGCAGGGTGGGGCAGTCCTACGAGCAGTACTTC. It is translated as CASRVGQSYEQYF.

About this clonotype: At one end, the junction sequence differs from germline, possibly due to a read error. The rearrangement joins TRBV20-1 to TRBJ2-2, with D maybe TRBD2 (5 bases). The CDR3 is made up of 15 amino acids. The V gene's germline CDR1 is DFQATT and CDR2 SNEGSKA (reference sequence). The CDR3 protein is CCARDFGSSPGELFF. For the CDR3, the DNA is TGCTGTGCTAGAGATTTTGGGAGTAGCCCCGGGGAGCTGTTTTTT.

Worth noting for this clonotype: This may stem from a read error, because a much larger clone lies one nucleotide away. V usage is TRBV5-1 and J usage is TRBJ2-5; 7 positions agree with TRBD2. CDR1 SGHRS and CDR2 YFSETQ come from the germline V gene. This CDR3 comprises 15 residues. Losses at the gene ends were 5 bases for V and 5 bases for J; bases not matched to a gene: 12. CDR3 nucleotide sequence: TGCGCCAGCAGGGTCCAGACTAGCTGGAGTGAGACCCAGTACTTC. This codes for CASRVQTSWSETQYF.

This clonotype was found many times. This chain uses TRBV7-2 with TRBJ1-5; perhaps TRBD1 as D (6 bases). The ends were cut back, 4 bases at V and 3 bases at J, with 13 bases in the middle. The CDR3 is made up of 15 amino acids. Germline V gene sequence: CDR1 SGHTA, CDR2 FQGNSA. The CDR3 DNA reads TGTGCCAGCAGCTCCGTGGGGGCCAACAATCAGCCCCAGCATTTT. It encodes CASSSVGANNQPQHF.

This clonotype has ten or more counts. The chain couples TRBV20-1 to TRBJ2-1; a weak D match, TRBD2 (5 bases). The CDR3 sequence is 15 residues long. Germline V gene data show CDR1 as DFQATT and CDR2 as SNEGSKA (reference sequence). The V gene lost 6 bases and the J gene lost 0 bases, with 15 bases spanning the gap. The CDR3 nucleotides read TGCAGTGCCCGAACTAGGAGGACCTCCTACAATGAGCAGTTCTTC. This codes for CSARTRRTSYNEQFF.

This clonotype was observed at least ten times. The chain employs TRBV7-2 and TRBJ2-3; 9 nucleotides align to TRBD2. Trimming at V came to 5 bases and at J to 1 base, leaving 7 bases not matched to a gene. Germline loops: CDR1 SGHTA, CDR2 FQGNSA. The CDR3 loop spans 16 amino acids. The CDR3 sequence: CASSQNLAGRTDTQYF. CDR3 coding DNA: TGTGCCAGCAGCCAAAACCTAGCGGGGCGCACAGATACGCAGTATTTT.

This clonotype was counted many times. This chain uses TRBV28 with TRBJ2-7; TRBD2 is a possible D gene (6 bases). Per germline, CDR1 MDHEN and CDR2 SYDVKM. This CDR3 is built from 15 residues. Trimming took 4 bases from V and 4 from J, leaving 17 bases between them. CDR3 bases: TGTGCCAGCAGTTCCGCCTCGGGAGTATCTTACGAGCAGTACTTC. Translated, it gives CASSSASGVSYEQYF.

This clonotype has a handful of counts. The V and J genes are TRBV5-1 and TRBJ1-2; D perhaps matches TRBD1 (5 bases). Germline loops: CDR1 SGHRS, CDR2 YFSETQ. The CDR3 is 14 amino acids. Trimming took off 4 bases at V and 3 bases at J, with 13 bases between the two ends. Here the CDR3 reads CASSRDEIYYGYTF. CDR3 coding DNA: TGCGCCAGCAGCCGGGACGAGATCTACTATGGCTACACCTTC.

Concerning this clonotype: At one end, the junction sequence differs from germline, possibly due to a read error. CDR3 region: CASSPHQDQTQHF. The CDR3 region has the DNA TGTGCCAGCTCACCACACCAGGATCAGACCCAGCATTTT. The gene calls are TRBV18 and TRBJ1-5; D gene unclear. The CDR3 is made up of 13 amino acids. CDR1 is KGHSH, CDR2 LQKENI, per germline.

The V gene is TRBV20-1, the J gene TRBJ2-1, with 10 bases matching TRBD2. The CDR3 consists of 16 residues. V gave up 3 bases and J gave up 1 base; unmatched junction bases: 6. Germline CDR1 and CDR2: DFQATT and SNEGSKA (reference sequence). The CDR3 reads CSASPLAGESYNEQFF. In DNA form, the CDR3 reads TGCAGTGCTAGTCCCCTAGCGGGAGAATCCTACAATGAGCAGTTCTTC.

There are many counts of this clonotype. The V gene is TRBV27, the J gene TRBJ2-5; D unresolved. CDR3 size: 13 residues. CDR1 and CDR2 from the germline V gene are MNHEY and SMNVEV (reference sequence). Between the trimmed V and J ends, which lost 3 bases and 2 bases, there was a span of 7 bases. In DNA form, the CDR3 reads TGTGCCAGCAGTTTTGCTCAGCAAGAGACCCAGTACTTC. It encodes CASSFAQQETQYF.

There are a few counts of this clonotype. The chain links TRBV7-2 to TRBJ2-5, with D perhaps being TRBD1 or TRBD2 (5 bases each). The CDR3 is 13 residues long. Trimming stripped 6 bases from V and 3 bases from J, with 11 bases between. The germline CDR1 and CDR2 sequences are SGHTA and FQGNSA. CDR3 loop: CASRRDVKETQYF. The CDR3 DNA sequence: TGTGCCAGCAGACGGGACGTCAAAGAGACCCAGTACTTC. Supplemented by reference TRBV7-2 and TRBJ2-5, the full variable domain reads GAGVSQSPSNKVTEKGKDVELRCDPISGHTALYWYRQSLGQGLEFLIYFQGNSAPDKSGLPSDRFSAERTGGSVSTLTIQRTQQEDSAVYLCASRRDVKETQYFGPGTRLLVL.

This clonotype was counted at least ten times. This chain uses TRBV10-1 with TRBJ2-2; 7 nucleotides match TRBD1. Looked up from germline, CDR1 is WNHNN and CDR2 is SYGVQD (reference sequence). The V segment lost 4 bases and the J segment 4 bases; nucleotides outside the gene matches: 18. There are 19 residues in the CDR3. The CDR3 reads CASSGYPLQGSKTTGELFF. In DNA form, the CDR3 reads TGCGCCAGCAGTGGTTACCCTTTACAGGGGAGTAAGACCACCGGGGAGCTGTTTTTT.

This clonotype was counted at least ten times. The chain couples TRBV20-1 to TRBJ1-1; 9 bases line up with TRBD1. Germline V lookup: CDR1 DFQATT, CDR2 SNEGSKA (reference sequence). Germline trimming cut 4 bases from V and 4 bases from J; bases unmatched to any gene: 7. The CDR3 covers 14 residues. The CDR3 DNA is TGCAGTGCTACCAACGACAGGGGGGGCACTGAAGCTTTCTTT. Protein sequence: CSATNDRGGTEAFF.

This clonotype occurred once. The CDR3, as DNA: TGTACCCGCAGCAGAGGACTAGCGGGAGTTTATAGTAAGGACGAGCAGTACTTC. Protein sequence: CTRSRGLAGVYSKDEQYF. V is TRBV2 and J is TRBJ2-7, with TRBD2 matching over 13 bases. Germline assignment: CDR1 SNHLY and CDR2 FYNNEI. The CDR3 loop spans 18 amino acids.

This clonotype was counted between two and nine times. This sequence joins TRBV5-4 and TRBJ2-7, with TRBD2 as a possible D gene (6 bases). This CDR3 region has 14 residues. V was shortened by 6 bases and J by 9 bases, with 22 bases between the two germline ends. CDR1 is SGHNT, CDR2 YYREEE, per germline (reference sequence). The CDR3 here is CASTGTPKEGRQYF. The CDR3 DNA reads TGTGCCAGCACCGGGACTCCTAAAGAGGGAAGGCAGTACTTC.

This clonotype has ten or more counts. The chain combines TRBV7-2 with TRBJ2-7; no clear D. The CDR3 extends over 14 amino acids. The germline V gene encodes CDR1 SGHTA and CDR2 FQGNSA. V was clipped by 1 base and J by 0 bases, with 7 bases between them. CDR3 region: CASSLVESSYEQYF. The CDR3 DNA follows: TGTGCCAGCAGCTTAGTGGAATCCTCCTACGAGCAGTACTTC. Looking up the rest from reference TRBV7-2 and TRBJ2-7 gives the full variable domain: GAGVSQSPSNKVTEKGKDVELRCDPISGHTALYWYRQSLGQGLEFLIYFQGNSAPDKSGLPSDRFSAERTGGSVSTLTIQRTQQEDSAVYLCASSLVESSYEQYFGPGTRLTVT.